The clone carrying this TCR beta chain was detected a few times. The antigen remains unidentified. A universal primer site was created by template switching, with the cDNA bearing unique molecular identifiers. MiXCR, run by TCRdb on the 5' RACE reads, gives a single entry per CDR3 protein. The sample lists around 680,000 distinct CDR3 sequences, 8.5% to 9% occurring once. Trimming removed 5 bases from V and 6 bases from J, with 8 bases in between. The CDR3 has 11 residues. Germline V lookup: CDR1 MNHEY, CDR2 SMNVEV (reference sequence). This entry comes from a study of identical twins. Overall study findings and caveats: Analyses of zero insertions could be partly confounded by invariant MAIT and iNKT cells. Insertions were reduced in abundant cord blood beta clonotypes but not in memory repertoires.

Separately, the same data were catalogued under a study of yellow fever vaccine responses in identical twins. According to that study: Twins reportedly appeared to share part of their vaccine T cell response while keeping part individual.

The receptor was derived from a woman between 18 and 29 years old in good health. What was sequenced was PBMCs. The rearrangement uses TRBV27 and TRBJ2-7, with unresolved D. The CDR3: CASSHQSEQYF. CDR3 bases: TGTGCCAGCAGTCATCAATCCGAGCAGTACTTC.